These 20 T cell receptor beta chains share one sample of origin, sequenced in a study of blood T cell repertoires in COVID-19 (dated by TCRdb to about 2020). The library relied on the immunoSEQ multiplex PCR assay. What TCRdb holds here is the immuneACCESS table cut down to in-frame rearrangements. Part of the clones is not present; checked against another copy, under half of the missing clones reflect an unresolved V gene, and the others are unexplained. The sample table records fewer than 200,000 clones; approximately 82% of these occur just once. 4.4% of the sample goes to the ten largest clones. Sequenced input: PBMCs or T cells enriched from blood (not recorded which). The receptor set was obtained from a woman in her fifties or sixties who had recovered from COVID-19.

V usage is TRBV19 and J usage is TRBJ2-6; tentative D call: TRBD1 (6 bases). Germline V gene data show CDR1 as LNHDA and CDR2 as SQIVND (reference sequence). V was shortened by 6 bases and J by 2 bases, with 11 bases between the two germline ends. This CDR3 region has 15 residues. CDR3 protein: CASRARGTGANVLTF. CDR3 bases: TGTGCCAGTAGGGCCAGGGGAACTGGGGCCAACGTCCTGACTTTC.

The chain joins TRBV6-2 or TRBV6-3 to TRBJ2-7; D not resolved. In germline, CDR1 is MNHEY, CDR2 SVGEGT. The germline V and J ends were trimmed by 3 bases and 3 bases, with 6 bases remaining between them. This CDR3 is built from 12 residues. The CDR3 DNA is TGTGCCAGCAGTTATAGCAGCTACGAGCAGTACGTC. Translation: CASSYSSYEQYV.

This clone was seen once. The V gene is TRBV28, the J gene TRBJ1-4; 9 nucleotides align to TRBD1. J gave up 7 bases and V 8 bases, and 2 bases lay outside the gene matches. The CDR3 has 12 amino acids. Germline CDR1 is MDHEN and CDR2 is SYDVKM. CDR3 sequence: CASEGQGEKLFF. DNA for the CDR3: TGTGCCAGCGAGGGACAGGGTGAAAAACTGTTTTTT.

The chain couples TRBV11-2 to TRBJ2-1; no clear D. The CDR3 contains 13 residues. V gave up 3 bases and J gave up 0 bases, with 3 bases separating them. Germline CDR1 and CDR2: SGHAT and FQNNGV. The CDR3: CASSFSSYNEQFF. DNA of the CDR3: TGTGCCAGCAGCTTTAGCTCCTACAATGAGCAGTTCTTC.

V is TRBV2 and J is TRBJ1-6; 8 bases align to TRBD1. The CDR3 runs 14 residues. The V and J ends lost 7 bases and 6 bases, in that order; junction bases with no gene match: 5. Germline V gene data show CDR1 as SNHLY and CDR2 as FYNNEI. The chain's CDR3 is CASIGQGGNSPLHF. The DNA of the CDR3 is TGTGCCAGCATAGGACAGGGCGGTAATTCACCCCTCCACTTT.

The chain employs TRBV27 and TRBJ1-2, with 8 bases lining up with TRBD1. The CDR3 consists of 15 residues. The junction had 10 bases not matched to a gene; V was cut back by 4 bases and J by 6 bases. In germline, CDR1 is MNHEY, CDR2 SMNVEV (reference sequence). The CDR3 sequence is CASSSFQGALDGYTF. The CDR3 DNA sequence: TGTGCCAGCAGTTCCTTCCAGGGGGCGTTGGATGGCTACACCTTC.

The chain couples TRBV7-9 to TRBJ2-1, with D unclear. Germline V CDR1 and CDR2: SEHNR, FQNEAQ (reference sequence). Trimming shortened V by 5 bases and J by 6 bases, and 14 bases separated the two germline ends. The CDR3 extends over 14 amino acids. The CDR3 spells CASSPGLERNEQFF. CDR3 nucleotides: TGTGCCAGCAGCCCCGGCCTAGAACGCAATGAGCAGTTCTTC.

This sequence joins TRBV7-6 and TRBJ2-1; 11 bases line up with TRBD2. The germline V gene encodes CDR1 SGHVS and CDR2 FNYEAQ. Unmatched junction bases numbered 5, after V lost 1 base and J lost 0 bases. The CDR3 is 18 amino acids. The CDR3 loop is CASSLVSSGRSSYNEQFF. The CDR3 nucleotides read TGTGCCAGCAGCTTAGTGTCTAGCGGGAGGAGCTCCTACAATGAGCAGTTCTTC.

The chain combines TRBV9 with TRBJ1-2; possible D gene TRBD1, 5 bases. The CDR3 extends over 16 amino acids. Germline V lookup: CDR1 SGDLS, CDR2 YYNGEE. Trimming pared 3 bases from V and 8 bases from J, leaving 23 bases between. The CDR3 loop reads CASSAQTNIGRGGYTF. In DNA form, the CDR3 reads TGTGCCAGCAGCGCGCAAACGAATATAGGACGGGGGGGCTACACCTTC.

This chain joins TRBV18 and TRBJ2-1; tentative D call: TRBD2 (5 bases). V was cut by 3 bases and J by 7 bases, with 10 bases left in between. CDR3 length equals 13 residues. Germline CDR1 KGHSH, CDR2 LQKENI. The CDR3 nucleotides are TGTGCCAGCTCACCCCCGGACTTGAATGAGCAGTTCTTC. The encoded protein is CASSPPDLNEQFF.

CDR3 DNA sequence: TGTGCCAGCAGGGGGACAGGGAGCAATCAGCCCCAGCATTTT. Amino acid sequence: CASRGTGSNQPQHF. This chain joins TRBV2 and TRBJ1-5; 9 nucleotides match TRBD1. Germline values: CDR1 SNHLY, CDR2 FYNNEI. This CDR3 has 14 amino acids. J gave up 1 base and V 6 bases, and 1 base lay outside the gene matches. Drawing the rest from reference TRBV2 and TRBJ1-5, the complete variable domain is EPEVTQTPSHQVTQMGQEVILRCVPISNHLYFYWYRQILGQKVEFLVSFYNNEISEKSEIFDDQFSVERPDGSNFTLKIRSTKLEDSAMYFCASRGTGSNQPQHFGDGTRLSIL.

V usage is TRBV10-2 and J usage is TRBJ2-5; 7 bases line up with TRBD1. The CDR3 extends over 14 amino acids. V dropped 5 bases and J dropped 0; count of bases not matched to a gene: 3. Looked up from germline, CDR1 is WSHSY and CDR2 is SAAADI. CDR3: CASSNQGDQETQYF. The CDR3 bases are TGCGCCAGCAGTAACCAGGGGGACCAAGAGACCCAGTACTTC.

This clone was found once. Here the CDR3 DNA reads TGTGCCAGCACCCGGTGGGAAACGGGAGGCTACACCTTC. This gives the protein CASTRWETGGYTF. The chain couples TRBV12-3 or TRBV12-4 to TRBJ1-2; no definite D call. The CDR3 runs 13 residues. V gave up 7 bases and J gave up 8 bases, with 17 bases separating them.

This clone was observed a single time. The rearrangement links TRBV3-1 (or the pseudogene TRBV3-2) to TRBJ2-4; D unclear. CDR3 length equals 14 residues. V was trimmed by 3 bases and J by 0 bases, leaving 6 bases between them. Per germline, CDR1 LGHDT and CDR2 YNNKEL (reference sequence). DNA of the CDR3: TGTGCCAGCAGCCAGCGGCTAGCCAAAAACATTCAGTACTTC. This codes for CASSQRLAKNIQYF.

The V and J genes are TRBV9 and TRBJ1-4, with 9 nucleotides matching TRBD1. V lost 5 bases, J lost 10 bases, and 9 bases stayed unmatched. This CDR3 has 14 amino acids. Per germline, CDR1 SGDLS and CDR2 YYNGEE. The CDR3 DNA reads TGTGCCAGCAGTGGGACAGGGTCTTCGGGAAAACTGTTTTTT. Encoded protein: CASSGTGSSGKLFF. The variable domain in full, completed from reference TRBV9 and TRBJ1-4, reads DSGVTQTPKHLITATGQRVTLRCSPRSGDLSVYWYQQSLDQGLQFLIQYYNGEERAKGNILERFSAQQFPDLHSELNLSSLELGDSALYFCASSGTGSSGKLFFGSGTQLSVL.

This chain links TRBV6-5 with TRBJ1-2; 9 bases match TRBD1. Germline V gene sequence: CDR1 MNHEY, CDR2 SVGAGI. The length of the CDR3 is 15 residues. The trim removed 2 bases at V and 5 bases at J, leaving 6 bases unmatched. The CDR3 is CASSYPSDRGYGYTF. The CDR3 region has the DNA TGTGCCAGCAGTTACCCGAGCGACAGGGGGTATGGCTACACCTTC.

The CDR3 protein is CASSAGFPYGYTF. As DNA, the CDR3 is TGTGCCAGCAGTGCAGGGTTCCCCTATGGCTACACCTTC. The chain joins TRBV28 to TRBJ1-2, with a possible D match to TRBD1 (5 bases). Trimming took 5 bases from V and 4 from J, leaving 11 bases between them. CDR3 length: 13 amino acids. CDR1 and CDR2 (germline): MDHEN, SYDVKM.

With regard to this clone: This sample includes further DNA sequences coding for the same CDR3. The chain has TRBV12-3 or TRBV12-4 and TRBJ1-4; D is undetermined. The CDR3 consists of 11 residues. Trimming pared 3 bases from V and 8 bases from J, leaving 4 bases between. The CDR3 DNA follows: TGTGCCAGCAGTTTCGGGGAAAAACTGTTTTTT. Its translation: CASSFGEKLFF.

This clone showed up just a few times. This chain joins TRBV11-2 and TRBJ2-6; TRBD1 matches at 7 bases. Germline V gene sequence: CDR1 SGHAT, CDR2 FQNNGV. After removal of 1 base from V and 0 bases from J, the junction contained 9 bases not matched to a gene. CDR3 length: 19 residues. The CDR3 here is CASSLVTGARSSGANVLTF. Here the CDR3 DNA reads TGTGCCAGCAGCTTAGTAACAGGGGCTAGGAGCTCTGGGGCCAACGTCCTGACTTTC.

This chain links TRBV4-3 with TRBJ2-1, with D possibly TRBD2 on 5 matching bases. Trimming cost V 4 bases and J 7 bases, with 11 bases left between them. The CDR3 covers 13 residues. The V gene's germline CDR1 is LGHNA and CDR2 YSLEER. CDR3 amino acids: CASSPRGPNEQFF. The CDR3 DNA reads TGCGCCAGCAGCCCCCGGGGTCCTAATGAGCAGTTCTTC.